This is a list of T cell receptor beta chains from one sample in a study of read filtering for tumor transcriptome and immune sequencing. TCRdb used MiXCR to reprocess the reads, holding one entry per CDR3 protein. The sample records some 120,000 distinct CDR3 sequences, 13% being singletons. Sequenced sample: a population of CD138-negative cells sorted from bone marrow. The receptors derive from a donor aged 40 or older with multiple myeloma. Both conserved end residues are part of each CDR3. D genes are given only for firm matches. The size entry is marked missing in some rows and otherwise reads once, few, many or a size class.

cdr3_aa: CASGPGAQETQYF
cdr3_nt: TGTGCCAGCGGGCCAGGCGCCCAAGAGACCCAGTACTTC
v_call: TRBV12-3/TRBV12-4
d_call: .
clone_size: many
j_call: TRBJ2-5

cdr3_aa: CASSYPPRGLGGELFF
cdr3_nt: TGTGCCAGCAGTTACCCCCCCAGGGGGCTGGGCGGGGAGCTGTTTTTT
v_call: TRBV6-6
d_call: TRBD1
clone_size: few
j_call: TRBJ2-2

cdr3_aa: CSARPGTSTRAYEQYF
cdr3_nt: TGCAGTGCTAGACCAGGGACTAGCACCCGTGCCTACGAGCAGTACTTC
v_call: TRBV20-1
d_call: TRBD2
clone_size: many
j_call: TRBJ2-7

cdr3_aa: CASSFGTSGTYYEQYF
cdr3_nt: TGTGCCAGCAGCTTCGGGACTAGCGGCACATACTACGAGCAGTACTTC
v_call: TRBV7-8
d_call: TRBD2
clone_size: many
j_call: TRBJ2-7

cdr3_aa: CACSLEPSGIYNEQFF
cdr3_nt: TGTGCCTGCAGCTTAGAGCCTAGCGGGATCTACAATGAGCAGTTCTTC
v_call: TRBV7-8
d_call: TRBD2
clone_size: .
j_call: TRBJ2-1

cdr3_aa: CASSGGDSTYNEQFF
cdr3_nt: TGCGCCAGCAGCGGGGGGGACAGCACCTACAATGAGCAGTTCTTC
v_call: TRBV5-1
d_call: .
clone_size: many
j_call: TRBJ2-1

cdr3_aa: CSVTEAAGTNQPQHF
cdr3_nt: TGCAGCGTCACTGAGGCAGCAGGGACCAATCAGCCCCAGCATTTT
v_call: TRBV29-1
d_call: .
clone_size: many
j_call: TRBJ1-5

cdr3_aa: CASSTDGIEGTDTQYF
cdr3_nt: TGTGCCAGCAGCACGGACGGAATCGAGGGCACAGATACGCAGTATTTT
v_call: TRBV5-6
d_call: .
clone_size: many
j_call: TRBJ2-3

cdr3_aa: CASSYVGDSKNEQFF
cdr3_nt: TGTGCCAGCAGTTACGTGGGTGACTCGAAAAATGAGCAGTTCTTC
v_call: TRBV6-5
d_call: .
clone_size: many
j_call: TRBJ2-1

cdr3_aa: CASTTLQETQYF
cdr3_nt: TGTGCCAGCACTACCCTGCAAGAGACCCAGTACTTC
v_call: TRBV12-3/TRBV12-4
d_call: .
clone_size: many
j_call: TRBJ2-5

cdr3_aa: CASSLGTSGSDAADTQYF
cdr3_nt: TGTGCCAGCAGCTTAGGGACTAGCGGGAGTGATGCCGCAGATACGCAGTATTTT
v_call: TRBV7-2
d_call: TRBD2
clone_size: many
j_call: TRBJ2-3

cdr3_aa: CASSLIGALQETQYF
cdr3_nt: TGCGCCAGCAGCTTGATCGGCGCACTCCAAGAGACCCAGTACTTC
v_call: TRBV5-1
d_call: .
clone_size: many
j_call: TRBJ2-5

cdr3_aa: CASRAGDTQYF
cdr3_nt: TGTGCCAGCAGGGCCGGAGATACGCAGTATTTT
v_call: TRBV7-9
d_call: .
clone_size: many
j_call: TRBJ2-3

cdr3_aa: CASSQDASGSGEQYF
cdr3_nt: TGTGCCAGCAGCCAAGATGCAAGCGGGAGCGGCGAGCAGTACTTC
v_call: TRBV3-1
d_call: TRBD2
clone_size: many
j_call: TRBJ2-7

cdr3_aa: CASSPGSGALTDTQYF
cdr3_nt: TGTGCCAGCAGCCCCGGGAGCGGGGCCCTTACAGATACGCAGTATTTT
v_call: TRBV2
d_call: TRBD2
clone_size: many
j_call: TRBJ2-3

cdr3_aa: CASSTTSGGAGYEQFF
cdr3_nt: TGTGCCAGTAGCACGACTAGCGGGGGGGCGGGATATGAGCAGTTCTTC
v_call: TRBV19
d_call: TRBD2
clone_size: many
j_call: TRBJ2-1

cdr3_aa: CSAGDTDTQYF
cdr3_nt: TGCAGCGCCGGAGACACAGATACGCAGTATTTT
v_call: TRBV29-1
d_call: .
clone_size: few
j_call: TRBJ2-3

cdr3_aa: CASSWTANNEQFF
cdr3_nt: TGTGCCAGCAGTTGGACAGCGAACAATGAGCAGTTCTTC
v_call: TRBV6-5
d_call: .
clone_size: many
j_call: TRBJ2-1